These 15 T cell receptor beta chains were all obtained from the same sample, sequenced in a study of beta chain features in type 1 diabetes. Expressed TCRB transcripts were sequenced after all isolated RNA was converted to cDNA. Here immunoSEQ multiplex PCR was the method, and the copy in TCRdb shows in-frame clones only, minus some. Of some 200,000 clones in the sample, approximately 11% were seen once. The sample was central memory CD4+ T cells from blood. The receptor source for this set is a man aged 18-30 years in good health.

This chain links TRBV6-8 with TRBJ2-1; D is unclear. V was shortened by 9 bases and J by 8 bases, with 5 bases between the two germline ends. Germline assignment: CDR1 MNHGY and CDR2 SAAAGT. The length of the CDR3 is 9 residues. CDR3 region: CARLYEQFF. CDR3 nucleotides: TGTGCCAGGTTGTATGAGCAGTTCTTC.

This clone was counted between two and nine times. The chain uses TRBV4-1 and TRBJ2-7; 8 nucleotides align to TRBD1. V dropped 0 bases and J dropped 5; count of bases not matched to a gene: 9. This CDR3 contains 16 residues. The V gene's germline CDR1 is MGHRA and CDR2 YSYEKL. CDR3 bases: TGCGCCAGCAGCCAAGATTTCATCACGGGACAGGACGAGCAGTACTTC. Protein sequence: CASSQDFITGQDEQYF.

This clone was picked up a small number of times. The CDR3 sequence: CASSQPCLGGNEQFF. CDR3 coding DNA: TGCGCCAGCAGTCAACCCTGTTTGGGGGGCAATGAGCAGTTCTTC. The chain combines TRBV23-1 with TRBJ2-1; D might be TRBD2 (6 bases). TRBV23-1 is designated an ORF whose function remains uncertain. The CDR3 covers 15 residues. Trimming removed 2 bases at V and 6 bases at J, with 14 bases between.

The gene calls are TRBV27 and TRBJ1-2, with a weak D call TRBD1 (5 bases). CDR1 is MNHEY, CDR2 SMNVEV, per germline (reference sequence). This CDR3 has 14 residues. The V and J ends lost 3 bases and 2 bases respectively, with 10 bases between them. The CDR3 loop reads CASSFSSGNYGYTF. Written as DNA, the CDR3 is TGTGCCAGCAGTTTCAGTTCAGGGAACTATGGCTACACCTTC.

The genes are TRBV7-3 and TRBJ2-3; D is unclear. V gave up 2 bases and J gave up 8 bases, with 11 bases separating them. CDR3 length: 13 amino acids. The germline V gene has CDR1 SGHTA and CDR2 FQGTGA. In DNA, the CDR3 is TGTGCCAGCAGCTTATGGGTCCGGACTACGCAGTATTTT. Protein sequence: CASSLWVRTTQYF. The complete variable domain, with remaining parts taken from reference TRBV7-3 and TRBJ2-3, reads GAGVSQTPSNKVTEKGKYVELRCDPISGHTALYWYRQSLGQGPEFLIYFQGTGAADDSGLPNDRFFAVRPEGSVSTLKIQRTERGDSAVYLCASSLWVRTTQYFGPGTRLTVL.

The chain has TRBV2 and TRBJ1-5; possible D gene TRBD1, 5 bases. Germline V CDR1 and CDR2: SNHLY, FYNNEI. The CDR3 totals 15 residues. V gave up 4 bases and J gave up 2 bases, with 12 bases separating them. This CDR3 reads CASSVQGTGNQPQHF. DNA for the CDR3: TGTGCCAGCAGTGTGCAGGGCACGGGCAATCAGCCCCAGCATTTT.

The V and J genes are TRBV2 and TRBJ2-3; D possibly uses TRBD1 or TRBD2 (5 bases each). The V end was cut by 10 bases, the J end by 0 bases, with 14 bases between. Germline V CDR1 and CDR2: SNHLY, FYNNEI. This CDR3 region has 14 residues. The CDR3 DNA reads TGTGCCACCATCCGGGACGGGAGCACAGATACGCAGTATTTT. This encodes CATIRDGSTDTQYF.

This chain connects TRBV7-2 to TRBJ2-5, with D perhaps matching TRBD2 (6 bases). This CDR3 comprises 14 residues. Germline V gives CDR1 SGHTA, CDR2 FQGNSA. The ends were cut back, 4 bases at V and 4 bases at J, with 13 bases in the middle. The CDR3 region is CASSSGPRGETQYF. Written as DNA, the CDR3 is TGTGCCAGCAGCTCGGGACCGCGGGGAGAGACCCAGTACTTC. The full variable domain, its missing parts supplied by reference TRBV7-2 and TRBJ2-5, is GAGVSQSPSNKVTEKGKDVELRCDPISGHTALYWYRQSLGQGLEFLIYFQGNSAPDKSGLPSDRFSAERTGGSVSTLTIQRTQQEDSAVYLCASSSGPRGETQYFGPGTRLLVL.

The rearrangement uses TRBV4-3 and TRBJ2-3; TRBD2 matches 7 bases. The CDR3 spans 15 residues. With 4 bases clipped from V and 5 bases from J, the junction kept 9 bases outside the gene matches. Germline CDR1 reads LGHNA; CDR2 reads YSLEER. CDR3 DNA: TGCGCCAGCAGCCGGGCAGGCGGGAGAGTAGATACGCAGTATTTT. Translating gives CASSRAGGRVDTQYF.

The V gene is TRBV9, the J gene TRBJ2-1; tentative D call: TRBD2 (6 bases). V was shortened by 0 bases and J by 8 bases, with 18 bases between the two germline ends. CDR3 size: 16 residues. Germline V lookup: CDR1 SGDLS, CDR2 YYNGEE. CDR3 region: CASSVDGTGADDEQFF. In nucleotides, the CDR3 is TGTGCCAGCAGCGTAGATGGTACGGGAGCCGACGATGAGCAGTTCTTC.

This clone was counted ten times or more. The genes are TRBV7-2 and TRBJ2-3, with D possibly being TRBD2 (5 bases). CDR1 and CDR2 (germline): SGHTA, FQGNSA. V was shortened by 2 bases and J by 2 bases, with 11 bases between the two germline ends. The CDR3 sequence is 15 residues long. The CDR3 reads CASSLQLALTDTQYF. In nucleotides, the CDR3 is TGTGCCAGCAGCTTACAGCTAGCACTCACAGATACGCAGTATTTT.

The genes are TRBV14 and TRBJ1-4; possibly TRBD1 for D (5 bases). V was pared by 1 base and J by 8 bases, with 14 bases between. CDR1 and CDR2 from the germline V gene are SGHDN and FVKESK. The CDR3 has 15 residues. The CDR3 DNA sequence: TGTGCCAGCAGCCAAGGTTTGCAGGGTTGGGAAAAACTGTTTTTT. This translates into CASSQGLQGWEKLFF.

This chain joins TRBV7-9 and TRBJ2-5, with 10 bases aligning to TRBD2. This CDR3 has 15 residues. V shed 5 bases and J 5 bases; nucleotides not matched to a gene: 8. CDR1 and CDR2 (germline): SEHNR, FQNEAQ (reference sequence). Written as DNA, the CDR3 is TGTGCCAGCAGCGAGGCAGCGGGAGGGGGTGAGACCCAGTACTTC. As protein: CASSEAAGGGETQYF.

The chain combines TRBV15 with TRBJ2-7; D remains unclear. The V end lost 6 bases, the J end lost 0 bases, and 9 bases lay between the germline ends. CDR3 length: 13 residues. The germline V gene has CDR1 LNHNV and CDR2 YYDKDF (reference sequence). This CDR3 is CATRGVSSYEQYF. The CDR3 nucleotides read TGTGCCACCAGGGGCGTGAGCTCCTACGAGCAGTACTTC.

This clone was counted between two and nine times. This chain joins TRBV5-4 and TRBJ2-1, with TRBD2 matching 7 bases. V was clipped by 4 bases and J by 0 bases; unmatched bases: 10. The germline CDR1 and CDR2 sequences are SGHNT and YYREEE (reference sequence). This CDR3 region has 17 residues. CDR3 region: CASSGISSGSSYNEQFF. CDR3 bases: TGTGCCAGCAGCGGGATTTCTAGCGGAAGCTCCTACAATGAGCAGTTCTTC.